These 17 T cell receptor beta chains were sequenced from one sample in a study of blood T cell repertoires in COVID-19. TCRdb's copy holds only in-frame clones and misses some; the assay was immunoSEQ multiplex PCR. Of roughly 150,000 clones listed, 70% to 90% are singletons. The sequenced sample was PBMCs or T cells enriched from blood (not recorded which). These receptors originate from a man aged 40-49 years who had recovered from COVID-19.

The chain employs TRBV11-3 and TRBJ1-6; D is possibly TRBD1 (6 bases). The CDR3 consists of 14 residues. Germline V gene sequence: CDR1 SGHNT, CDR2 YENEEA. V was clipped by 4 bases and J by 7 bases, with 11 bases between them. CDR3 nucleotide sequence: TGTGCCAGCAGCTCACAGGGTGGCAATTCACCCCTCCACTTT. This sequence encodes CASSSQGGNSPLHF.

The chain recombines TRBV30 with TRBJ1-2, with D uncertain. Germline CDR1 reads GTSNPN; CDR2 reads SVGIG (reference sequence). The V end was cut by 3 bases, the J end by 0 bases, with 11 bases between. This CDR3 has 14 residues. CDR3: CAWRQPGANYGYTF. DNA of the CDR3: TGTGCCTGGAGACAGCCCGGGGCTAACTATGGCTACACCTTC.

V is TRBV5-1 and J is TRBJ2-7; D is ambiguous. There are 14 residues in the CDR3. V shed 1 base and J shed 0 bases, with 8 bases lying between them. Germline lookup yields CDR1 SGHRS and CDR2 YFSETQ. The CDR3 DNA follows: TGCGCCAGCAGCTTGACTCCGCTCTCCTACGAGCAGTACTTC. Translation: CASSLTPLSYEQYF.

The CDR3 loop reads CASSERGEPDTQYF. CDR3 in DNA: TGTGCCAGCAGTGAGCGGGGGGAGCCAGATACGCAGTATTTT. This sequence joins TRBV6-1 and TRBJ2-3; 8 bases line up with TRBD2. Germline V gene sequence: CDR1 MNHNS, CDR2 SASEGT. The CDR3 is 14 residues long. J gave up 4 bases and V 3 bases, and 3 bases lay outside the gene matches.

The CDR3: CASSPQAMNTEAFF. DNA of the CDR3: TGTGCCAGCAGCCCGCAGGCAATGAACACTGAAGCTTTCTTT. The V call is TRBV5-4, the J call TRBJ1-1; D not certain. Germline CDR1 and CDR2: SGHNT and YYREEE (reference sequence). Trimming stripped 4 bases from V and 0 bases from J, with 10 bases between. The CDR3 consists of 14 residues.

The table lists this clone with a few counts. The chain combines TRBV19 with TRBJ2-5; D might be TRBD2 (7 bases). The CDR3 has 14 amino acids. Trimming stripped 5 bases from V and 5 bases from J, with 15 bases between. Germline V gives CDR1 LNHDA, CDR2 SQIVND (reference sequence). As DNA, the CDR3 is TGTGCCAGTAGTGCTTCGGGGGGCCATGAGACCCAGTACTTC. It codes for CASSASGGHETQYF. Drawing the rest from reference TRBV19 and TRBJ2-5, the complete variable domain is DGGITQSPKYLFRKEGQNVTLSCEQNLNHDAMYWYRQDPGQGLRLIYYSQIVNDFQKGDIAEGYSVSREKKESFPLTVTSAQKNPTAFYLCASSASGGHETQYFGPGTRLLVL.

This chain uses TRBV19 with TRBJ1-2, with 8 positions matching TRBD1. Germline trimming cut 5 bases from V and 4 bases from J; bases unmatched to any gene: 9. The CDR3 consists of 15 residues. Germline CDR1 LNHDA, CDR2 SQIVND (reference sequence). Here the CDR3 DNA reads TGTGCCAGTAGTCCTCGGACAGGGATCGGCTATGGCTACACCTTC. Its protein product is CASSPRTGIGYGYTF.

This sequence joins TRBV5-4 and TRBJ2-3; D is possibly TRBD2 (7 bases). CDR1 is SGHNT, CDR2 YYREEE, per germline (reference sequence). The germline V and J ends were trimmed by 2 bases and 8 bases, with 21 bases remaining between them. This CDR3 is built from 16 residues. For the CDR3, the DNA is TGTGCCAGCAGCTTCGGACAGAAGGGGGGGGCAGCTACGCAGTATTTT. Its protein is CASSFGQKGGAATQYF.

V is TRBV7-2 and J is TRBJ2-5, with D perhaps matching TRBD2 (6 bases). This CDR3 is 14 amino acids long. Trimming took off 3 bases at V and 5 bases at J, with 13 bases between the two ends. Germline loops: CDR1 SGHTA, CDR2 FQGNSA. In nucleotides, the CDR3 is TGTGCCAGCAGCTTGGGACTCAGAACGGAGACCCAGTACTTC. It codes for CASSLGLRTETQYF.

The count of this clone is one. The V call is TRBV15, the J call TRBJ2-3, with unresolved D. Germline V lookup: CDR1 LNHNV, CDR2 YYDKDF (reference sequence). Trimming cost V 0 bases and J 2 bases, with 12 bases left between them. CDR3 length equals 16 residues. CDR3 amino acids: CATSRDSRADTDTQYF. CDR3 coding DNA: TGTGCCACCAGCAGAGATTCGCGCGCGGACACAGATACGCAGTATTTT. The whole variable domain, remainder taken from reference TRBV15 and TRBJ2-3, is DAMVIQNPRYQVTQFGKPVTLSCSQTLNHNVMYWYQQKSSQAPKLLFHYYDKDFNNEADTPDNFQSRRPNTSFCFLDIRSPGLGDTAMYLCATSRDSRADTDTQYFGPGTRLTVL.

V usage is TRBV5-1 and J usage is TRBJ2-3, with 15 bases that match TRBD2. Germline V gives CDR1 SGHRS, CDR2 YFSETQ. V shed 4 bases, J shed 8 bases, and the junction held 11 bases outside the gene matches. This CDR3 has 17 residues. The CDR3 region is CASSNAGTSGGFGTQYF. CDR3 DNA sequence: TGCGCCAGCAGCAACGCCGGGACTAGCGGGGGGTTTGGTACGCAGTATTTT.

The genes are TRBV12-3 or TRBV12-4 and TRBJ2-2; D might be TRBD2 (5 bases). This CDR3 comprises 13 residues. The V and J ends lost 6 bases and 6 bases respectively, with 11 bases between them. The CDR3 DNA is TGTGCCAGCAGGGCCCGGGGATCCGGGGAGCTGTTTTTT. Its protein is CASRARGSGELFF.

This sequence joins TRBV30 and TRBJ2-1; 9 bases are a match to TRBD2. Germline lookup yields CDR1 GTSNPN and CDR2 SVGIG (reference sequence). J gave up 4 bases and V 2 bases, and 3 bases lay outside the gene matches. CDR3 length equals 14 residues. The CDR3 coding sequence is TGTGCCTGGAGTCGCGGGGGGGGGTACAATGAGCAGTTCTTC. It codes for CAWSRGGGYNEQFF.

The rearrangement uses TRBV6-5 and TRBJ1-4; D remains ambiguous. With 2 bases removed from V and 6 bases from J, the gap between germline ends came to 13 bases. CDR3 length: 15 amino acids. From germline, CDR1 is MNHEY and CDR2 SVGAGI. The CDR3 reads CASSYEGGVDEKLFF. The DNA of the CDR3 is TGTGCCAGCAGTTACGAGGGCGGGGTGGATGAAAAACTGTTTTTT.

The chain recombines TRBV7-6 with TRBJ2-1; D call uncertain. V was trimmed by 5 bases and J by 0 bases, leaving 14 bases between them. CDR1 is SGHVS and CDR2 is FNYEAQ in the germline V gene. The CDR3 runs to 16 residues. Here the CDR3 reads CASSPSTVSSYNEQFF. The CDR3 DNA reads as TGTGCCAGCAGCCCCTCCACGGTGAGCTCCTACAATGAGCAGTTCTTC.

The J gene is TRBJ2-3, the V gene TRBV7-2; TRBD2 aligns across 9 bases. Germline V CDR1 and CDR2: SGHTA, FQGNSA. CDR3 length: 15 amino acids. The V segment lost 2 bases and the J segment 4 bases; nucleotides outside the gene matches: 4. CDR3 protein: CASSLIAGASDTQYF. CDR3 DNA sequence: TGTGCCAGCAGCTTAATAGCGGGGGCCTCAGATACGCAGTATTTT.

The V gene is TRBV2, the J gene TRBJ1-6; D is undetermined. Per germline, CDR1 SNHLY and CDR2 FYNNEI. The CDR3 has 13 amino acids. Trimming stripped 6 bases from V and 10 bases from J, with 13 bases between. The DNA for the CDR3 is TGTGCCAGCAGCGGTTCGGGAGTGTCACCCCTCCACTTT. Translated: CASSGSGVSPLHF. The variable domain in full, completed from reference TRBV2 and TRBJ1-6, reads EPEVTQTPSHQVTQMGQEVILRCVPISNHLYFYWYRQILGQKVEFLVSFYNNEISEKSEIFDDQFSVERPDGSNFTLKIRSTKLEDSAMYFCASSGSGVSPLHFGNGTRLTVT.